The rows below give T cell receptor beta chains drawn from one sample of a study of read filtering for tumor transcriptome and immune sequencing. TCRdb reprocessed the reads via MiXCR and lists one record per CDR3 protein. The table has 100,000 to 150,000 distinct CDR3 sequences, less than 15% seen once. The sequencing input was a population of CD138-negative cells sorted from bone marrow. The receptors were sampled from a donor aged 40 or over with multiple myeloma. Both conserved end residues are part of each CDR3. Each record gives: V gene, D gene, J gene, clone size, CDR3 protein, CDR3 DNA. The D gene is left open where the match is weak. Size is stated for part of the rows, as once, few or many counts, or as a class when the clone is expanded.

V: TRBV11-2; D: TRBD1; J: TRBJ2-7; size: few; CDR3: CASSFGTDRSSYEQYF; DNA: TGTGCCAGCAGCTTCGGGACAGACCGATCCTCCTACGAGCAGTACTTC
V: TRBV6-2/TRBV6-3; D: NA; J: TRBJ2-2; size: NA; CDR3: CASSYPGELFF; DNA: TGTGCCAGCAGTTACCCCGGGGAGCTGTTTTTT
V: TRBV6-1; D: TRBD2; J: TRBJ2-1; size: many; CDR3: CASSGGLAGYNEQFF; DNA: TGTGCCAGCAGTGGTGGACTAGCGGGGTACAATGAGCAGTTCTTC
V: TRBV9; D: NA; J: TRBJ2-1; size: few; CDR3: CASSQRGKVPYNEQFF; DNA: TGTGCCAGCAGCCAAAGAGGGAAGGTCCCCTACAATGAGCAGTTCTTC
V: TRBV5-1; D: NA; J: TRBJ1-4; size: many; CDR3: CASSFRSRDTTNEKLFF; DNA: TGCGCCAGCAGCTTCCGGTCGAGAGACACAACTAATGAAAAACTGTTTTTT
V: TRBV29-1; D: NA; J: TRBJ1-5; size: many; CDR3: CSVADGFLGNQPQHF; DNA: TGCAGCGTTGCGGACGGATTCTTAGGCAATCAGCCCCAGCATTTT
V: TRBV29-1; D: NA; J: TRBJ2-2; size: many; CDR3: CSVRLNTGELFF; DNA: TGCAGCGTTAGACTCAACACCGGGGAGCTGTTTTTT
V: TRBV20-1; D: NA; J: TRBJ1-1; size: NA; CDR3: CSANPRVGNTEAFF; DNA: TGCAGTGCTAACCCAAGGGTTGGGAACACTGAAGCTTTCTTT
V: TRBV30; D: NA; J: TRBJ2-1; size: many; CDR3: CAWSRGTGTHSYNEQFF; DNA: TGTGCCTGGAGTAGAGGAACCGGGACTCATTCCTACAATGAGCAGTTCTTC
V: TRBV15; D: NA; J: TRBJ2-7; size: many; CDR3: CATSPRGGRVEQYF; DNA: TGTGCCACCAGCCCAAGGGGGGGGCGCGTCGAGCAGTACTTC
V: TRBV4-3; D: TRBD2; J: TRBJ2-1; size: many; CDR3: CASSQDRASGRREQFF; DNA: TGCGCCAGCAGCCAAGATCGGGCTAGCGGGAGGCGTGAGCAGTTCTTC
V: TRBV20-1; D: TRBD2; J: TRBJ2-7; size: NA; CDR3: CSAEKLLASGFYEQYF; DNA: TGCAGTGCCGAGAAACTACTGGCTAGCGGCTTCTACGAGCAGTACTTC
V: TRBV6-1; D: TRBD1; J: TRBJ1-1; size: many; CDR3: CASSEGTGIGMNTEAFF; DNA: TGTGCCAGCAGTGAAGGGACAGGGATCGGTATGAACACTGAAGCTTTCTTT
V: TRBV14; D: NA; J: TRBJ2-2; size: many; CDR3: CASSQRDFPGTGELFF; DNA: TGTGCCAGCAGCCAGCGGGACTTTCCCGGCACCGGGGAGCTGTTTTTT
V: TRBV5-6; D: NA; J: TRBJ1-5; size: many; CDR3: CASSLRQSNQPQHF; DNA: TGTGCCAGCAGCTTGCGGCAGAGCAATCAGCCCCAGCATTTT
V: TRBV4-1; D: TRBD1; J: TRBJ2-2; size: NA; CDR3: CASSHSGQDANTGELFF; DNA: TGCGCCAGCAGCCATTCGGGACAGGACGCGAACACCGGGGAGCTGTTTTTT
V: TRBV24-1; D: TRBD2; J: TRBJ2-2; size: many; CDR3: CATSELAGGGTGELFF; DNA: TGTGCCACCAGTGAGTTAGCGGGAGGAGGGACCGGGGAGCTGTTTTTT
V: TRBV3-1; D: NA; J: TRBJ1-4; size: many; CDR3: CASSHSEKLFF; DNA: TGTGCCAGCAGCCATTCCGAAAAACTGTTTTTT
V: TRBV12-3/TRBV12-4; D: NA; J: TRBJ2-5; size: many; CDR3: CASSLGNQRETQYF; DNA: TGTGCCAGCAGTTTGGGGAACCAAAGAGAGACCCAGTACTTC
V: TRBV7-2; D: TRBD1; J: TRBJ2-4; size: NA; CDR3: CASSLGGTGKNIQYF; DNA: TGTGCCAGCAGCTTAGGTGGGACAGGGAAAAACATTCAGTACTTC
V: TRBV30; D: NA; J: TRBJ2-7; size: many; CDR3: CAWSVDFGAIYEQYF; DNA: TGTGCCTGGAGTGTAGACTTCGGGGCTATCTACGAGCAGTACTTC
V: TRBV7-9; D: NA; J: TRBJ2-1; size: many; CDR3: CASSPQTRSSYNEQFF; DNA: TGTGCCAGCAGCCCACAGACTCGAAGCTCCTACAATGAGCAGTTCTTC
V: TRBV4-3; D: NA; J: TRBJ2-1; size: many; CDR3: CASSQSGSYYNEQFF; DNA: TGCGCCAGCAGCCAGTCCGGTTCATACTACAATGAGCAGTTCTTC
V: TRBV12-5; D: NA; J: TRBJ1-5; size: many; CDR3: CASGNQGRLQPQHF; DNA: TGTGCTAGTGGTAATCAGGGGAGGCTTCAGCCCCAGCATTTT
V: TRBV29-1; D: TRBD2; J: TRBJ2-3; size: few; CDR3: CSVETSGHGTDTQYF; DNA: TGCAGCGTCGAGACTAGCGGCCATGGCACAGATACGCAGTATTTT
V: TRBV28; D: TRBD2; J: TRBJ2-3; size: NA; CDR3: CASSLGGLVTDTQYF; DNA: TGTGCCAGCAGTTTAGGGGGACTAGTGACAGATACGCAGTATTTT
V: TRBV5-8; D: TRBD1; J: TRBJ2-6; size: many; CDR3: CASSGAGTAFSGANVLTF; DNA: TGTGCCAGCAGCGGTGCCGGGACAGCATTTTCTGGGGCCAACGTCCTGACTTTC
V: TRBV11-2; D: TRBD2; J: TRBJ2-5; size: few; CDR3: CASSPGGRRETQYF; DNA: TGTGCCAGCAGCCCGGGGGGGAGACGAGAGACCCAGTACTTC
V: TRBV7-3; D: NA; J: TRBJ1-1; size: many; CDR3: CASSVRNTEAFF; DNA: TGTGCCAGCAGCGTCAGAAACACTGAAGCTTTCTTT
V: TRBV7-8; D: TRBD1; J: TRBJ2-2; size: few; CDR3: CASSLGSGGAYTGELFF; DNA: TGTGCCAGCAGCTTAGGCTCAGGGGGCGCTTATACCGGGGAGCTGTTTTTT
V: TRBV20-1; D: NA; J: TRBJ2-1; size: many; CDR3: CSARDRVFPFSYNEQFF; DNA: TGCAGTGCTAGAGATAGGGTGTTCCCCTTCTCCTACAATGAGCAGTTCTTC
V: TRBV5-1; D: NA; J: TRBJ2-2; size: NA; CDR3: CASRRETGELFF; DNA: TGCGCCAGCAGAAGGGAAACCGGGGAGCTGTTTTTT
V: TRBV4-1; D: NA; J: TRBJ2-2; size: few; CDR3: CASSFRTLKEKLFF; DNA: TGCGCCAGCAGCTTTCGGACCTTAAAAGAAAAGCTGTTTTTT
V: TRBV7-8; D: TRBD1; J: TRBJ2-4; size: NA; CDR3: CASSLHRQGGPKNIQYF; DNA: TGTGCCAGCAGCTTACATCGACAGGGGGGCCCCAAAAACATTCAGTACTTC
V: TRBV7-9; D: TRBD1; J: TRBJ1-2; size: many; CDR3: CASSLGGQGRLLGYTF; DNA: TGTGCCAGCAGCTTAGGGGGACAGGGAAGACTGCTCGGCTACACCTTC
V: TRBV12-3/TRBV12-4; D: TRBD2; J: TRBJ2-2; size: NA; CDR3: CASTRLASNTGELFF; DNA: TGTGCCAGCACTCGACTAGCATCTAACACCGGGGAGCTGTTTTTT
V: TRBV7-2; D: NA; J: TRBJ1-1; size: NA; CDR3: CASSLALGGVTEAFF; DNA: TGTGCCAGCAGCTTAGCGCTAGGGGGAGTCACTGAAGCTTTCTTT
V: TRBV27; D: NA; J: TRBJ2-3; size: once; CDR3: CAIHSTDTQYF; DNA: TGTGCCATCCATAGCACAGATACGCAGTATTTT
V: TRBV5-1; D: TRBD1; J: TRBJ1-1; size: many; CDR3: CASSLIQGADTEAFF; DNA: TGCGCCAGCAGCTTGATCCAGGGGGCGGACACTGAAGCTTTCTTT
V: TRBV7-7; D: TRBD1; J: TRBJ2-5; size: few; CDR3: CASSRLGQGLETQYF; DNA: TGTGCCAGCAGCCGTCTGGGACAGGGTTTGGAGACCCAGTACTTC
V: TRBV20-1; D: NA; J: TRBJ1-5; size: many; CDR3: CSARAYLAGDSNQPQHF; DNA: TGCAGTGCTAGAGCGTATTTGGCAGGAGATAGCAATCAGCCCCAGCATTTT
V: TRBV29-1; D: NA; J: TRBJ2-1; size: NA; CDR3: CSVESRDNEQFF; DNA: TGCAGCGTTGAGTCTAGGGACAATGAGCAGTTCTTC
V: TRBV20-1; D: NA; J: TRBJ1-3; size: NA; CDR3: CSARDVSGSGNTIYF; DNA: TGCAGTGCTAGAGACGTTTCGGGTAGCGGAAACACCATATATTTT
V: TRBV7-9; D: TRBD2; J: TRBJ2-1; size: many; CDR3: CASSSAGTSGHNEQFF; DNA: TGTGCCAGCAGCTCCGCCGGGACTAGCGGGCACAATGAGCAGTTCTTC
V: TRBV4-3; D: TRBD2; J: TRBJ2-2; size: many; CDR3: CASSTRTSGYTGELFF; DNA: TGCGCCAGCAGCACGCGGACTAGCGGATACACCGGGGAGCTGTTTTTT
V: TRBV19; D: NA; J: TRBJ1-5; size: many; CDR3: CASSINMDPQHF; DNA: TGTGCCAGTAGTATAAATATGGATCCCCAGCATTTT
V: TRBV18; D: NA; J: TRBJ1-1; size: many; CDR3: CASSPPGTQNTEAFF; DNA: TGTGCCAGCTCACCACCCGGGACCCAGAACACTGAAGCTTTCTTT
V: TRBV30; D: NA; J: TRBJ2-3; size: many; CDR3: CAWNPPSTDTQYF; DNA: TGTGCCTGGAACCCTCCTAGCACAGATACGCAGTATTTT
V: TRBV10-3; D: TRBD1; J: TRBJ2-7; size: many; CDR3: CAINGQGIEQYF; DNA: TGTGCCATCAATGGACAGGGGATCGAGCAGTACTTC
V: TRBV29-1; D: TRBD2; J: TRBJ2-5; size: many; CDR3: CSVVVPGGGDETQYF; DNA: TGCAGCGTTGTGGTTCCGGGGGGTGGGGATGAGACCCAGTACTTC
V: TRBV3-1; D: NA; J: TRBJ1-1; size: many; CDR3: CASSQDSGADTEAFF; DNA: TGTGCCAGCAGCCAAGATTCGGGGGCGGACACTGAAGCTTTCTTT
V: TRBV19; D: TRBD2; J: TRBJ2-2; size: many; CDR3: CASSILSGRGPGELFF; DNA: TGTGCCAGTAGTATCCTAAGCGGGAGAGGCCCCGGGGAGCTGTTTTTT
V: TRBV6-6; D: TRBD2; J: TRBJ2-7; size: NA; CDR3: CASGTSGRSGEQYF; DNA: TGTGCCAGCGGGACTAGCGGGAGATCGGGTGAGCAGTACTTC